A selection of T cell receptor beta chains follows, all from one sample in a study of blood T cells in healthy people across ages. Each CDR3 protein is one row after TCRdb ran MiXCR on the 5' RACE reads. Here the sample spans about 570,000 distinct CDR3 sequences, 27% being singletons. Sequencing used blood. The receptor set was obtained from a woman aged 70-85 years in good health. Both conserved end residues are part of each CDR3. A D gene is named only where the DNA matches it firmly. Clone size is stated in some rows and not others, as once, few, many or a class when expanded.

clone_size d_call j_call v_call cdr3_nt cdr3_aa
NA TRBD1 TRBJ2-5 TRBV5-1 TGCGCCAGTCGACAGGGGAGGCAAGAGACCCAGTACTTC CASRQGRQETQYF
NA NA TRBJ1-4 TRBV20-1 TGCAGTGCTAGAGATCGCGGCCCCAGGGGAAAACTGTTTTTT CSARDRGPRGKLFF
few NA TRBJ2-5 TRBV6-2/TRBV6-3 TGTGCCAGCAGTTACTCCTCGGATGAGCGGTTCTTC CASSYSSDERFF
many NA TRBJ1-2 TRBV7-2 TGTGCCAGCAGCTTAGGAAGGGTACAGGGCTACACCTTC CASSLGRVQGYTF
NA NA TRBJ2-5 TRBV29-1 TGCAGCGTTGATGGCGGGGATCAAGAGACCCAGTACTTC CSVDGGDQETQYF
NA NA TRBJ1-4 TRBV25-1 TGTGCCAGCACCCCCCCGGGGGTGAGGGAAAAACTGTTTTTT CASTPPGVREKLFF
many NA TRBJ2-3 TRBV29-1 TGCAGCGTTGAAGGGGACACAGATACGCAGTATTTT CSVEGDTDTQYF
few TRBD1 TRBJ1-5 TRBV9 TGTGCCAGCAGCGCGGGACAGGGACGCCAGCCCCAGCATTTT CASSAGQGRQPQHF
NA TRBD1 TRBJ1-2 TRBV11-3 TGTGCCAGCAGCTTAGGGATCCAGGGGGTCGATGGCTACACCTTC CASSLGIQGVDGYTF
few NA TRBJ1-1 TRBV7-2 TGTGCCAGCAGCCTCAGACTAGGCGGGTTGAACACTGAAGCTTTCTTT CASSLRLGGLNTEAFF
few NA TRBJ2-3 TRBV30 TGTGCCTGGAGTGTTTTTAAAAGCGCTACCGGGTCAGATACGCAGTATTTT CAWSVFKSATGSDTQYF
NA NA TRBJ1-2 TRBV7-9 TGTGCCAGCAGCTTATTGGCAGGGGAAGGCTACACCTTC CASSLLAGEGYTF
few NA TRBJ1-1 TRBV9 TGTGCCAGCAGCGTAGGGGGGGATGAAGCTTTCTTT CASSVGGDEAFF
few NA TRBJ1-1 TRBV7-9 TGTGCCAGCAGAGGTCAGTCGGGAAGTACTGAAGCTTTCTTT CASRGQSGSTEAFF
NA NA TRBJ1-1 TRBV29-1 TGCAGCGCCAAGGTGACGCTAGAGGCTTTCTTT CSAKVTLEAFF
NA NA TRBJ1-2 TRBV9 TGTGCCAGCAGCGTAGACAACGGGGCCTTC CASSVDNGAF
NA TRBD1 TRBJ2-3 TRBV7-2 TGTGCCAGCAGACTCTCCGGGACAGGGTATCGGGCGCAGTATTTT CASRLSGTGYRAQYF
NA TRBD1 TRBJ1-2 TRBV29-1 TGCAGCGTTGACGACAGGGGTAACTATGGCTACACCTTC CSVDDRGNYGYTF
NA TRBD2 TRBJ2-7 TRBV9 TGTGCCAGCAGTGAGGGTAGCGGGGGTGACGAGCAGTACTTC CASSEGSGGDEQYF
NA NA TRBJ1-1 TRBV6-5 TGTGCCAGCAGTTACTCGGCCCCTTACACTGAAGCTTTCTTT CASSYSAPYTEAFF
few TRBD1 TRBJ1-1 TRBV9 TGTGCCAGCAGCGGCACCGGGACAGTGAACACTGAAGCTTTCTTT CASSGTGTVNTEAFF
NA NA TRBJ2-5 TRBV9 TGTGCCAGCAGCGTTCGGCTGCAAGAGACCCAGTACTTC CASSVRLQETQYF
NA NA TRBJ1-3 TRBV19 TGTGCCAGTAGCCCTGGGGGCTTCTCTGGAAACACCATATATTTT CASSPGGFSGNTIYF
NA NA TRBJ2-1 TRBV10-3 TGTGCCATCAGGACCGGTCTCTCCTACAATGAGCAGTTCTTC CAIRTGLSYNEQFF
NA TRBD1 TRBJ1-2 TRBV4-2 TGTGCCAGCAGCCTCTTATCCAGGGACAGGGGTAACTATAGCTACACCTTC CASSLLSRDRGNYSYTF
few NA TRBJ2-7 TRBV7-2 TGTGCCAGCAGCCCGGGGTATCCCTACGAGCAGTACTTC CASSPGYPYEQYF
few TRBD1 TRBJ1-4 TRBV4-1 TGCGCCAGCAGCCAACAGGGGGTGAACGAAAAACTGTTTTTT CASSQQGVNEKLFF
few TRBD2 TRBJ2-5 TRBV20-1 TGCAGTGCCAGAACACCGGGACTAGCGGGGGGGCCGGTGACCCAGTACTTC CSARTPGLAGGPVTQYF
few TRBD2 TRBJ2-7 TRBV4-2 TGTGCCAGCAGCCAAGAGGTAGCGGGGGGTGAGTACGAGCAGTACTTC CASSQEVAGGEYEQYF
few NA TRBJ1-2 TRBV5-6 TGTGCCAGCAGCTTACCACAGGGAGGGGAGATCTATGGCTACACCTTC CASSLPQGGEIYGYTF
many NA TRBJ2-1 TRBV9 TGTGCCAGCAGCGTAGCAAGTAATGATAATGAGCAGTTCTTC CASSVASNDNEQFF
NA NA TRBJ1-1 TRBV18 TGTGCCAGCTCATTTGAGGGTTGGACTGAAGCTTTCTTT CASSFEGWTEAFF
NA NA TRBJ2-4 TRBV29-1 TGCAGCGCGAAGGGGGGAGCCAAAAACATTCAGTACTTC CSAKGGAKNIQYF
NA TRBD1 TRBJ1-4 TRBV7-9 TGTGCCAGCAGCGCCAGACAGGGGACGGCAACTAATGAAAAACTGTTTTTT CASSARQGTATNEKLFF
NA NA TRBJ2-1 TRBV11-2 TGTGCCAGCAGCCCACAGGGTTCGGTGCAGAATGAGCAGTTCTTC CASSPQGSVQNEQFF
NA NA TRBJ1-2 TRBV7-2 TGTGCCAGCAGCCAGGACAGCATCTATGGCTACACCTTC CASSQDSIYGYTF
few NA TRBJ1-1 TRBV18 TGTGCCAGCTCACCCAGCCACAGGACCTCTGAAGCTTTCTTT CASSPSHRTSEAFF
NA TRBD1 TRBJ1-5 TRBV7-3 TGTGCCAGCAGCTCCGACAGGGAATCCAATCAGCCCCAGCATTTT CASSSDRESNQPQHF
NA NA TRBJ1-1 TRBV20-1 TGCAGTGCTATGAATAGGAGGACTGAAGCTTTCTTT CSAMNRRTEAFF
NA NA TRBJ1-5 TRBV28 TGTGCCAGCAGTCCCCGGGTCGGTCAGCCCCAGCATTTT CASSPRVGQPQHF
many TRBD1 TRBJ1-4 TRBV5-1 TGCGCCAGCAGCTGGATGACAGGGGATGAAGAAAAACTGTTTTTT CASSWMTGDEEKLFF
many NA TRBJ2-7 TRBV15 TGTGCCACCAGCAGAGAAGGGCAGGGCTACGAGCAGTACTTC CATSREGQGYEQYF
NA NA TRBJ2-3 TRBV7-9 TGTGCCAGCAGTCTTCAGGGCAGGGTGGCAGATACGCAGTATTTT CASSLQGRVADTQYF
NA TRBD1 TRBJ2-1 TRBV3-1 TGTGCCAGCAGCCCCGGGACAGGGGGTTTAGCTCCTGAGCAGTTCTTC CASSPGTGGLAPEQFF
NA NA TRBJ1-1 TRBV4-1 TGCGCCAGCAGCCAAGAGGAAGGGAGGGGTACTGAAGCTTTCTTT CASSQEEGRGTEAFF
NA NA TRBJ1-5 TRBV6-1 TGTGCCAGCAGTGTTTTCGTACGGGCCCTGCGGAATCAGCCCCAGCATTTT CASSVFVRALRNQPQHF
NA NA TRBJ1-6 TRBV6-5 TGTGCCAGCAGTTACTCGGGAAAACGGGGGGTCTCACCCCTCCACTTT CASSYSGKRGVSPLHF